Shown below are 29 T cell receptor beta chains from a single sample sequenced in a study of cytomegalovirus exposure and HLA in healthy donors (dated by TCRdb to 2015 to 2018). To prepare the library, the immunoSEQ multiplex PCR assay was applied. For the multiplex PCR, a mixture combining 60 forward primers for TCR Vbeta segments and 13 reverse primers for TCR Jbeta segments was used. The source is immuneACCESS, and TCRdb retained only in-frame sequences with V and J called. Part of the clones is not carried over; for the studies checked, unresolved V genes explain less than half of this, and the remainder is unexplained. The sample records 200,000 to 250,000 clones, about 80% of which are singletons. Clones ranked in the top ten supply 4.5% to 6% of the sample. Sequencing was done on a sample of PBMCs. All receptors come from a woman in her thirties or forties in good health and CMV-seropositive.

The rearrangement links TRBV2 to TRBJ2-1, with D perhaps TRBD1 (6 bases). The V end lost 6 bases, the J end lost 6 bases, and 9 bases lay between the germline ends. The CDR3 consists of 12 residues. The V gene's germline CDR1 is SNHLY and CDR2 FYNNEI. The CDR3 region has the DNA TGTGCCAGCAGGATACAGGGCAATGAGCAGTTCTTC. Encoded protein: CASRIQGNEQFF.

The J gene is TRBJ1-2, the V gene TRBV6-1; D is unclear. CDR3 size: 22 residues. CDR1 MNHNS and CDR2 SASEGT come from the germline V gene. V lost 0 bases, J lost 1 base, and 30 bases lay in between. The CDR3 here is CASSEAVVGGLTPTRFNYGYTF. DNA for the CDR3: TGTGCCAGCAGTGAAGCGGTCGTTGGAGGCCTGACCCCAACCCGATTTAACTATGGCTACACCTTC.

This clone has just one count. The rearrangement joins TRBV5-1 to TRBJ1-1, with 8 bases lining up with TRBD1. Losses at the gene ends were 0 bases for V and 3 bases for J; bases not matched to a gene: 4. Per germline, CDR1 SGHRS and CDR2 YFSETQ. CDR3 size: 15 residues. The CDR3 is CASSLEGTGYTEAFF. CDR3 coding DNA: TGCGCCAGCAGCTTGGAGGGGACAGGATACACTGAAGCTTTCTTT.

This chain uses TRBV2 with TRBJ1-1; TRBD1 matches 8 bases. The trim removed 8 bases at V and 5 bases at J, leaving 10 bases unmatched. The CDR3 has 14 amino acids. CDR1 and CDR2 (germline): SNHLY, FYNNEI. The CDR3 loop is CASETGAAGTEAFF. The CDR3, as DNA: TGTGCCAGCGAGACAGGGGCCGCCGGAACTGAAGCTTTCTTT.

This clone was detected only once. This sequence joins TRBV28 and TRBJ2-5; tentatively, D is TRBD1 (5 bases). The CDR3 is 13 amino acids. Germline lookup yields CDR1 MDHEN and CDR2 SYDVKM. Trimming cost V 3 bases and J 7 bases, with 12 bases left between them. CDR3 DNA sequence: TGTGCCAGCAGTTTTAGGGAAAGGGGGACCCAGTACTTC. Its protein product is CASSFRERGTQYF.

The V call is TRBV18, the J call TRBJ2-7; TRBD1 is a possible D gene (6 bases). CDR3 length equals 14 residues. V was cut by 4 bases and J by 6 bases, with 16 bases left in between. CDR1 and CDR2 (germline): KGHSH, LQKENI. This CDR3 reads CASSLRQVGGEQYF. The CDR3 nucleotides read TGTGCCAGCTCACTCCGACAGGTTGGAGGCGAGCAGTACTTC.

The chain carries TRBV5-1 and TRBJ2-7; 8 positions agree with TRBD2. The CDR3 is 17 residues long. V trimming: 4 bases; J trimming: 3 bases; junction bases outside the gene matches: 15. Germline CDR1 is SGHRS and CDR2 is YFSETQ. The CDR3 DNA sequence: TGCGCCAGCAGCGCCCGAACTAGCGGTGAGGTCCTCTACGAGCAGTACTTC. This encodes CASSARTSGEVLYEQYF.

V and J are TRBV18 and TRBJ2-7; D is uncertain. The CDR3 length is 14 residues. V shed 6 bases and J shed 1 base, with 13 bases lying between them. Germline V lookup: CDR1 KGHSH, CDR2 LQKENI. CDR3 amino acids: CASSRPGVSYEQYF. The CDR3 nucleotides read TGTGCCAGCTCCAGGCCCGGCGTTTCCTACGAGCAGTACTTC.

V and J are TRBV7-9 and TRBJ2-7; TRBD2 aligns across 8 bases. The V gene end was trimmed by 0 bases and the J gene end by 7 bases; junction bases not matched to a gene: 11. The germline gives CDR1 SEHNR, CDR2 FQNEAQ (reference sequence). There are 16 residues in the CDR3. The CDR3 loop is CASSLATSGVLREQYF. The CDR3 DNA reads as TGTGCCAGCAGCTTAGCTACTAGCGGAGTCCTACGGGAGCAGTACTTC.

The rearrangement links TRBV6-4 to TRBJ2-3; possibly TRBD1 for D (6 bases). Germline values: CDR1 MRHNA, CDR2 SNTAGT. The CDR3 extends over 16 amino acids. V was cut by 0 bases and J by 2 bases, with 12 bases left in between. CDR3 in DNA: TGTGCCAGCAGTGACTCTTCCCTGGGGGCCACAGATACGCAGTATTTT. Amino acid sequence: CASSDSSLGATDTQYF.

The chain employs TRBV2 and TRBJ2-3; 13 bases map to TRBD2. J gave up 5 bases and V 6 bases, and 5 bases lay outside the gene matches. Per the germline V gene, CDR1 is SNHLY and CDR2 is FYNNEI. CDR3 length: 15 residues. The CDR3 bases are TGTGCCAGCAGAGGACTAGCGGGAGTGGTAGATACGCAGTATTTT. Encoded protein: CASRGLAGVVDTQYF.

This clone was picked up a small number of times. The V gene is TRBV7-3, the J gene TRBJ2-4, with D unclear. V lost 5 bases to trimming and J lost 13 bases, with 18 bases between them. The germline gives CDR1 SGHTA, CDR2 FQGTGA. The CDR3 has 13 residues. CDR3 bases: TGTGCCAGCAGCCCCTTCGAGAGGCAATACCAGTACTTC. It encodes CASSPFERQYQYF.

This clone was detected once. The V and J genes are TRBV6-5 and TRBJ2-1; TRBD1 agrees at 8 bases. In germline, CDR1 is MNHEY, CDR2 SVGAGI. This CDR3 is 16 amino acids long. V lost 2 bases, J lost 6 bases, and 9 bases stayed unmatched. The CDR3 protein is CASSYPTGAGSNEQFF. CDR3 coding DNA: TGTGCCAGCAGTTACCCGACAGGGGCAGGTAGCAATGAGCAGTTCTTC.

This clone has only one observation. The V call is TRBV7-8, the J call TRBJ2-1, with TRBD2 identical over 11 bases. J was trimmed by 4 bases and V by 7 bases; bases with no gene match: 6. The CDR3 consists of 15 residues. The germline CDR1 and CDR2 sequences are SGHVS and FQNEAQ. CDR3 loop: CASNLAGGSYNEQFF. The CDR3 DNA reads TGTGCCAGCAACCTAGCGGGAGGCTCTTACAATGAGCAGTTCTTC.

The V call is TRBV6-6, the J call TRBJ2-2, with D hard to call. Trimming took off 0 bases at V and 6 bases at J, with 11 bases between the two ends. There are 15 residues in the CDR3. Germline-derived CDR1 and CDR2 are MNHNY and SVGAGI (reference sequence). The DNA of the CDR3 is TGTGCCAGCAGTTACTCGAGCGCATACCCCGGGGAGCTGTTTTTT. This encodes CASSYSSAYPGELFF.

In its sample, this clone was seen a few times. The chain couples TRBV9 to TRBJ2-2; a possible D gene is TRBD1 (6 bases). The CDR3 extends over 14 amino acids. Germline CDR1 and CDR2: SGDLS and YYNGEE. V lost 7 bases and J 2 bases, leaving 12 bases between the germline ends. The CDR3 DNA reads as TGTGCCAGCCGACAGGAACATAACACCGGGGAGCTGTTTTTT. This encodes CASRQEHNTGELFF.

The V call is TRBV7-9, the J call TRBJ2-5, with a possible D match to TRBD2 (5 bases). V was shortened by 5 bases and J by 3 bases, with 19 bases between the two germline ends. CDR1 and CDR2 from the germline V gene are SEHNR and FQNEAQ (reference sequence). This CDR3 is built from 16 residues. The CDR3 protein is CASSPIGGPIKETQYF. CDR3 bases: TGTGCCAGCAGCCCCATCGGAGGACCGATCAAAGAGACCCAGTACTTC.

The chain uses TRBV6-1 and TRBJ2-1; 7 bases align to TRBD1. Germline V gives CDR1 MNHNS, CDR2 SASEGT. Trimming removed 8 bases from V and 0 bases from J; junction bases left unmatched: 7. The CDR3 sequence is 15 residues long. CDR3 sequence (DNA): TGTGCCAGCCGCCACAGGGACAGCTCCTACAATGAGCAGTTCTTC. It specifies CASRHRDSSYNEQFF.

About this clone: The DNA is left out, because the CDR3 cannot be placed on it with certainty; the CDR3 is given as TCRdb lists it. The chain joins TRBV18 to TRBJ2-2; the table calls TRBD2, which could not be checked here. The CDR3 has 18 residues if both end residues are counted. Germline V gene data show CDR1 as KGHSH and CDR2 as LQKENI. CDR3 in amino acids: CASSPRNSGSFGAGELFF.

The V gene is TRBV11-2, the J gene TRBJ2-7; tentatively, D is TRBD2 (6 bases). The ends were cut back, 3 bases at V and 6 bases at J, with 15 bases in the middle. This CDR3 is built from 14 residues. Germline CDR1 and CDR2: SGHAT and FQNNGV. CDR3 in DNA: TGTGCCAGCAGCTTGGGGGGACGGGCAAGCGAGCAGTACTTC. Protein sequence: CASSLGGRASEQYF.

The CDR3 is CASSGQGSGEKLFF. In nucleotides, the CDR3 is TGTGCCAGCAGCGGTCAGGGGTCGGGCGAAAAACTGTTTTTT. The J gene is TRBJ1-4, the V gene TRBV2; tentative D call: TRBD1 (6 bases). The CDR3 length is 14 residues. The V end lost 6 bases, the J end lost 8 bases, and 16 bases lay between the germline ends. In germline, CDR1 is SNHLY, CDR2 FYNNEI.

This chain links TRBV7-9 with TRBJ1-3, with unresolved D. Trimming cost V 5 bases and J 3 bases, with 11 bases left between them. The germline V gene encodes CDR1 SEHNR and CDR2 FQNEAQ (reference sequence). The CDR3 consists of 14 residues. The CDR3 protein is CASSHLNLGNTIYF. CDR3 DNA sequence: TGTGCCAGCAGCCATCTAAACCTTGGAAACACCATATATTTT.

Worth noting for this clone: A read error may account for a junction end that differs from germline. The chain joins TRBV7-9 to TRBJ1-1, with D perhaps matching TRBD1 (5 bases). The CDR3 sequence is 13 residues long. Germline-derived CDR1 and CDR2 are SEHNR and FQNEAQ (reference sequence). Here the CDR3 reads CSSNGQPNTEAFF. In nucleotides, the CDR3 is TGTTCCAGCAATGGACAACCGAACACTGAAGCTTTCTTT.

The chain recombines TRBV7-2 with TRBJ1-2, with 9 bases aligning to TRBD1. The CDR3 consists of 16 residues. Looked up from germline, CDR1 is SGHTA and CDR2 is FQGNSA. V was clipped by 3 bases and J by 8 bases; unmatched bases: 13. CDR3 nucleotide sequence: TGTGCCAGCAGCTTTACCCGGAGGGGACAGGGATACGGCTACACCTTC. Its protein product is CASSFTRRGQGYGYTF.

The rearrangement joins TRBV6-6 to TRBJ1-6; D is ambiguous. This CDR3 contains 13 residues. Germline V gene lookup returns CDR1 MNHNY and CDR2 SVGAGI (reference sequence). Trimming removed 2 bases at V and 7 bases at J, with 6 bases between. As DNA, the CDR3 is TGTGCCAGCAGTTACGACACCAATTCACCCCTCCACTTT. It yields the protein CASSYDTNSPLHF.

The genes are TRBV5-1 and TRBJ1-5; D call uncertain. The CDR3 totals 14 residues. V was shortened by 2 bases and J by 3 bases, with 9 bases between the two germline ends. Germline values: CDR1 SGHRS, CDR2 YFSETQ. The CDR3: CASSFEGNNQPQHF. DNA of the CDR3: TGCGCCAGCAGCTTTGAGGGAAACAATCAGCCCCAGCATTTT.

The V gene is TRBV9, the J gene TRBJ1-2, with D possibly matching TRBD1 (5 bases). CDR3 length: 15 amino acids. The germline gives CDR1 SGDLS, CDR2 YYNGEE. The V end lost 0 bases, the J end lost 1 base, and 10 bases lay between the germline ends. The chain's CDR3 is CASSVADRVNYGYTF. The CDR3 DNA reads as TGTGCCAGCAGCGTAGCTGACAGAGTTAACTATGGCTACACCTTC.

This CDR3 reads CASSLLSGRGDEQYF. The CDR3 DNA reads as TGCGCCAGCAGCCTACTTAGCGGGCGCGGGGACGAGCAGTACTTC. The V call is TRBV5-1, the J call TRBJ2-7, with TRBD2 identical over 7 bases. There are 15 residues in the CDR3. V lost 4 bases, J lost 5 bases, and 12 bases stayed unmatched. Looked up from germline, CDR1 is SGHRS and CDR2 is YFSETQ. The whole variable domain, filled in from reference TRBV5-1 and TRBJ2-7, reads KAGVTQTPRYLIKTRGQQVTLSCSPISGHRSVSWYQQTPGQGLQFLFEYFSETQRNKGNFPGRFSGRQFSNSRSEMNVSTLELGDSALYLCASSLLSGRGDEQYFGPGTRLTVT.

The chain uses TRBV29-1 and TRBJ2-3; 7 nucleotides line up with TRBD2. V gave up 3 bases and J gave up 0 bases; unmatched junction bases: 12. The germline V gene encodes CDR1 SQVTM and CDR2 ANQGSEA. The length of the CDR3 is 17 residues. CDR3 sequence (DNA): TGCAGCGTTGAGAGCGGGTATAGCGGGTATAGCACAGATACGCAGTATTTT. This encodes CSVESGYSGYSTDTQYF.